The rows below give T cell receptor beta chains drawn from one sample of a study of post-analysis software for immune sequencing data. TCRdb recomputed calls from the PCR reads with MiXCR, one row per CDR3 protein. Of about 540,000 distinct CDR3 sequences in the sample, under 40% were seen once. The sample taken for sequencing was blood. Source of these receptors: a girl aged 2-17 years with multiple sclerosis. Both conserved end residues are part of each CDR3. The order of the fields is CDR3 protein, CDR3 DNA, J gene, clone size, D gene, V gene. D genes are given only for firm matches. Some rows mark clone size as missing; the rest say once, few, many or name a class of expanded clone.

CDR3: CASRQAGTNEKLFF
DNA: TGCGCCAGCAGACAGGCGGGAACTAATGAAAAACTGTTTTTT
J: TRBJ1-4
size: -
D: -
V: TRBV10-2

CDR3: CASSLAHGDGEKLFF
DNA: TGTGCCAGCAGCTTAGCGCACGGGGACGGGGAAAAACTGTTTTTT
J: TRBJ1-4
size: -
D: -
V: TRBV7-8

CDR3: CASNNRVPYEQYF
DNA: TGTGCCAGCAATAACAGGGTTCCGTACGAGCAGTACTTC
J: TRBJ2-7
size: few
D: -
V: TRBV6-1

CDR3: CASSRDNRVYEQYF
DNA: TGTGCCAGCAGTCGCGACAACAGGGTCTACGAGCAGTACTTC
J: TRBJ2-7
size: -
D: -
V: TRBV6-5

CDR3: CASSLPRQGPQLFF
DNA: TGTGCCAGCAGCTTACCAAGACAGGGACCACAACTGTTTTTT
J: TRBJ1-4
size: -
D: TRBD1
V: TRBV7-9

CDR3: CTSSFPGTGANVLTF
DNA: TGTACCAGCAGCTTCCCCGGGACAGGGGCCAACGTCCTGACTTTC
J: TRBJ2-6
size: -
D: -
V: TRBV7-8

CDR3: CASSLDQDPYNEQFF
DNA: TGTGCCAGCAGCTTAGACCAGGACCCCTACAATGAGCAGTTCTTC
J: TRBJ2-1
size: few
D: -
V: TRBV7-9

CDR3: CASSPHGGGASDAQYF
DNA: TGTGCCAGCAGTCCCCATGGCGGGGGGGCATCAGATGCGCAGTATTTT
J: TRBJ2-3
size: -
D: TRBD2
V: TRBV12-3/TRBV12-4

CDR3: CASSEGDTQETQYF
DNA: TGTGCCAGCAGTGAGGGGGACACCCAAGAGACCCAGTACTTC
J: TRBJ2-5
size: few
D: -
V: TRBV2

CDR3: CASSPHRGYGYTF
DNA: TGTGCCAGCAGCCCCCATCGAGGCTATGGCTACACCTTC
J: TRBJ1-2
size: -
D: -
V: TRBV6-5

CDR3: CSARDPSGGTDTQYF
DNA: TGCAGTGCAAGAGATCCCAGCGGGGGCACAGATACGCAGTATTTT
J: TRBJ2-3
size: many
D: TRBD2
V: TRBV20-1

CDR3: CASSSSEQETQYF
DNA: TGTGCCAGCAGTTCTAGCGAACAAGAGACCCAGTACTTC
J: TRBJ2-5
size: many
D: -
V: TRBV6-6

CDR3: CASVDTQSSYEQYF
DNA: TGTGCCAGTGTGGACACCCAGAGCTCCTACGAGCAGTACTTC
J: TRBJ2-7
size: -
D: -
V: TRBV19

CDR3: CAISESGDSAQFF
DNA: TGTGCCATCAGTGAGTCGGGGGACAGTGCGCAGTTCTTC
J: TRBJ2-1
size: -
D: TRBD1
V: TRBV10-3

CDR3: CASRADRSRAFF
DNA: TGTGCCAGCAGGGCCGACAGGTCTCGGGCTTTCTTT
J: TRBJ1-1
size: -
D: -
V: TRBV12-3/TRBV12-4

CDR3: CGATGSDSYEQYF
DNA: TGCGGTGCTACCGGTAGCGACTCCTACGAGCAGTACTTC
J: TRBJ2-7
size: -
D: -
V: TRBV20-1

CDR3: CSVEPHRGREETQYF
DNA: TGCAGCGTTGAACCTCACAGGGGGCGCGAGGAGACCCAGTACTTC
J: TRBJ2-5
size: few
D: TRBD1
V: TRBV29-1

CDR3: CASSLGSGGTYEQYF
DNA: TGTGCCAGCAGCCTCGGTAGCGGGGGAACCTACGAGCAGTACTTC
J: TRBJ2-7
size: -
D: TRBD2
V: TRBV3-1

CDR3: CSARAGLAGGRHNEQFF
DNA: TGCAGTGCTAGAGCTGGGCTAGCGGGGGGGCGACACAATGAGCAGTTCTTC
J: TRBJ2-1
size: few
D: TRBD2
V: TRBV20-1

CDR3: CASSDSGQGIAYEQYF
DNA: TGTGCCAGCAGTGACTCGGGACAGGGGATCGCCTACGAGCAGTACTTC
J: TRBJ2-7
size: few
D: TRBD1
V: TRBV6-6

CDR3: CASSLSGAYNEKLFF
DNA: TGTGCCAGCAGCCTCTCGGGTGCCTATAATGAAAAACTGTTTTTT
J: TRBJ1-4
size: few
D: -
V: TRBV7-2

CDR3: CASSERPYGYTF
DNA: TGTGCCAGCAGTGAGAGACCTTATGGCTACACCTTC
J: TRBJ1-2
size: -
D: -
V: TRBV6-1

CDR3: CASSSPGFVSGNTIYF
DNA: TGTGCCAGCAGCTCCCCAGGGTTCGTCTCTGGAAACACCATATATTTT
J: TRBJ1-3
size: -
D: -
V: TRBV7-2

CDR3: CASSQRDRGGEKLFF
DNA: TGTGCCAGCAGCCAAAGGGACAGGGGCGGTGAAAAACTGTTTTTT
J: TRBJ1-4
size: few
D: TRBD1
V: TRBV7-9

CDR3: CASSLKGLPPVNEQFF
DNA: TGTGCCAGCAGCTTAAAGGGACTCCCCCCCGTCAATGAGCAGTTCTTC
J: TRBJ2-1
size: -
D: -
V: TRBV7-3

CDR3: CASSDQITEAFF
DNA: TGTGCCAGCAGCGACCAGATCACTGAAGCTTTCTTT
J: TRBJ1-1
size: -
D: -
V: TRBV5-6

CDR3: CASSLAISSGGHLSYEQYF
DNA: TGCGCCAGCAGCTTGGCCATCTCTAGCGGGGGCCATCTTTCCTACGAGCAGTACTTC
J: TRBJ2-7
size: -
D: TRBD2
V: TRBV5-1

CDR3: CASSSGTGGYNEQFF
DNA: TGCGCCAGCAGCTCCGGGACAGGGGGCTACAATGAGCAGTTCTTC
J: TRBJ2-1
size: few
D: TRBD1
V: TRBV5-1

CDR3: CASSSGQGEWSSYNSPPHF
DNA: TGCGCCAGCAGCTCGGGACAGGGGGAATGGAGCTCCTATAATTCACCCCCCCACTTT
J: TRBJ1-6
size: -
D: TRBD1
V: TRBV5-1

CDR3: CASSLGGPANYGYTF
DNA: TGCGCCAGCAGCTTGGGAGGACCTGCTAACTATGGCTACACCTTC
J: TRBJ1-2
size: few
D: -
V: TRBV5-1

CDR3: CSASGAWQAYEQYF
DNA: TGCAGTGCTAGTGGGGCCTGGCAGGCCTACGAGCAGTACTTC
J: TRBJ2-7
size: few
D: -
V: TRBV20-1

CDR3: CSSGGSGGRQETQYF
DNA: TGCAGCTCCGGGGGAAGCGGGGGGCGCCAAGAGACCCAGTACTTC
J: TRBJ2-5
size: -
D: TRBD2
V: TRBV29-1

CDR3: CASSPRQLPLGYTF
DNA: TGTGCCAGCAGCCCTCGACAGCTACCCCTTGGCTACACCTTC
J: TRBJ1-2
size: -
D: -
V: TRBV9

CDR3: CSAFSEPSTDTQYF
DNA: TGCAGTGCCTTCTCTGAGCCGAGCACAGATACGCAGTATTTT
J: TRBJ2-3
size: -
D: -
V: TRBV20-1

CDR3: CAHQRESGANVLTF
DNA: TGTGCACATCAACGGGAGTCTGGGGCCAACGTCCTGACTTTC
J: TRBJ2-6
size: -
D: -
V: TRBV10-3

CDR3: CASSATRVLAGNTGELFF
DNA: TGTGCCAGCAGCGCCACACGAGTACTAGCGGGGAACACCGGGGAGCTGTTTTTT
J: TRBJ2-2
size: once
D: TRBD2
V: TRBV2

CDR3: CASSLGSTHTDTQYF
DNA: TGCGCCAGCAGCTTGGGGTCTACCCACACAGATACGCAGTATTTT
J: TRBJ2-3
size: few
D: -
V: TRBV5-1

CDR3: CASSYPGQRSYEQYF
DNA: TGTGCCAGCAGTTATCCGGGACAGCGATCCTACGAGCAGTACTTC
J: TRBJ2-7
size: -
D: TRBD1
V: TRBV5-8

CDR3: CASSLSGGARNQPQHF
DNA: TGTGCCAGCAGCTTATCAGGCGGAGCCCGCAATCAGCCCCAGCATTTT
J: TRBJ1-5
size: few
D: -
V: TRBV7-2

CDR3: CASSQVYERGNFRTDTQYF
DNA: TGCGCCAGCAGCCAAGTTTACGAGCGGGGGAATTTTCGCACAGATACGCAGTATTTT
J: TRBJ2-3
size: few
D: TRBD2
V: TRBV4-1

CDR3: CASIGRGGGDTQYF
DNA: TGTGCCAGCATCGGGCGAGGGGGCGGAGATACGCAGTATTTT
J: TRBJ2-3
size: -
D: TRBD1
V: TRBV12-3/TRBV12-4

CDR3: CASRTFPGYEQYF
DNA: TGTGCCAGCAGAACTTTCCCGGGCTACGAGCAGTACTTC
J: TRBJ2-7
size: -
D: -
V: TRBV6-5

CDR3: CSAEGTRSLNEQFF
DNA: TGCAGCGCCGAGGGAACACGGTCCCTAAATGAGCAGTTCTTC
J: TRBJ2-1
size: -
D: -
V: TRBV29-1

CDR3: CATSDSGTSGVETQYF
DNA: TGTGCCACCAGTGATTCTGGGACTAGCGGGGTGGAGACCCAGTACTTC
J: TRBJ2-5
size: few
D: TRBD2
V: TRBV24-1

CDR3: CASSLQGPNTEAFF
DNA: TGTGCCAGCAGTTTACAGGGGCCGAACACTGAAGCTTTCTTT
J: TRBJ1-1
size: -
D: -
V: TRBV12-3/TRBV12-4

CDR3: CASSGDITYGYTF
DNA: TGTGCCAGCAGTGGGGACATAACCTATGGCTACACCTTC
J: TRBJ1-2
size: few
D: -
V: TRBV6-5

CDR3: CASSRDGANYGYTF
DNA: TGTGCCAGCAGCCGGGACGGCGCTAACTATGGCTACACCTTC
J: TRBJ1-2
size: -
D: -
V: TRBV5-6

CDR3: CASSSGQFTDTQYF
DNA: TGCGCCAGCAGCTCGGGACAGTTCACAGATACGCAGTATTTT
J: TRBJ2-3
size: -
D: TRBD1
V: TRBV5-1

CDR3: CASSQDSVDTQYF
DNA: TGTGCCAGCAGCCAAGATTCAGTGGATACGCAGTATTTT
J: TRBJ2-3
size: few
D: -
V: TRBV3-1

CDR3: CSARDRDIGEKLFF
DNA: TGCAGTGCTAGAGACAGGGATATAGGGGAAAAACTGTTTTTT
J: TRBJ1-4
size: few
D: -
V: TRBV20-1

CDR3: CASSSGWKDGEKLFF
DNA: TGTGCCAGCAGCTCAGGGTGGAAGGACGGTGAAAAACTGTTTTTT
J: TRBJ1-4
size: -
D: -
V: TRBV11-2

CDR3: CSASRAAYGYTF
DNA: TGCAGTGCTAGTCGGGCCGCCTATGGCTACACCTTC
J: TRBJ1-2
size: few
D: -
V: TRBV20-1

CDR3: CASSSGGEGQETQYF
DNA: TGTGCCAGCAGTAGCGGGGGGGAGGGGCAAGAGACCCAGTACTTC
J: TRBJ2-5
size: few
D: TRBD2
V: TRBV7-2

CDR3: CASSRSGGPRNEQFF
DNA: TGTGCCAGCAGCCGCTCGGGGGGGCCTAGGAATGAGCAGTTCTTC
J: TRBJ2-1
size: -
D: TRBD2
V: TRBV11-1

CDR3: CASSLGQGPPRDTQYF
DNA: TGCGCCAGCAGCTTAGGACAGGGGCCTCCCCGGGATACGCAGTATTTT
J: TRBJ2-3
size: -
D: TRBD1
V: TRBV5-1